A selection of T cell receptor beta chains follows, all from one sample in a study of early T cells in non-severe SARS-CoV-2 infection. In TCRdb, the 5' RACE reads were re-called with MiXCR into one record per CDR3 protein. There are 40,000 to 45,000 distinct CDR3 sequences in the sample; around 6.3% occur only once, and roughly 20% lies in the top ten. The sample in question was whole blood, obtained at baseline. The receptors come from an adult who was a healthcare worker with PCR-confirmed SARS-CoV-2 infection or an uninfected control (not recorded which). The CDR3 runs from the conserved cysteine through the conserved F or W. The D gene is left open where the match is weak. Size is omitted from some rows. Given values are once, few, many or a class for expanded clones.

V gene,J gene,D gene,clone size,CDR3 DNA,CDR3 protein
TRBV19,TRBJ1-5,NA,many,TGTGCCAGCCTCGGGGGAGTCAATCAGCCCCAGCATTTT,CASLGGVNQPQHF
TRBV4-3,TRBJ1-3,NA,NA,TGCGCCAGCAGCCTTGCGCTCGGTACCTCTGGAAACACCATATATTTT,CASSLALGTSGNTIYF
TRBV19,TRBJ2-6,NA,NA,TGTGCCAGTAGTCCACACAGCTCTGGGGCCAACGTCCTGACTTTC,CASSPHSSGANVLTF
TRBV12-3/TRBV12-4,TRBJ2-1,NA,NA,TGTGCCAGCAGCACGGTAGGGAATGAGCAGTTCTTC,CASSTVGNEQFF
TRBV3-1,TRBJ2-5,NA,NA,TGTGCCAGCAGCCCCTACCAGGGGATTGTTGAGACCCAGTACTTC,CASSPYQGIVETQYF
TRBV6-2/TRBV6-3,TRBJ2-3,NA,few,TGTGCCAGCAGTTACTCGCGCGGGGGCCGCACAGATACGCAGTATTTT,CASSYSRGGRTDTQYF
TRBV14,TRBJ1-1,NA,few,TGTGCCAGCAGCCAAGTCCGGGGGGCGAACACTGAAGCTTTCTTT,CASSQVRGANTEAFF
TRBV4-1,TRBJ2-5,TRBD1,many,TGCGCCAGCAGCCAAGTCGGGACAGGGGTGGATGAGACCCAGTACTTC,CASSQVGTGVDETQYF
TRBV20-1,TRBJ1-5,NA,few,TGCAGTGCGAGGGATTCGAGGGGCAATCAGCCCCAGCATTTT,CSARDSRGNQPQHF
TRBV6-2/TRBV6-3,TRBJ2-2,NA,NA,TGTGCCAGCAGGACTACCGAAGTTACCGGGGAGCTGTTTTTT,CASRTTEVTGELFF
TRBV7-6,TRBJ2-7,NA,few,TGTGCCAGCAGCAAGGACAACGTAATTCACGAGCAGTACTTC,CASSKDNVIHEQYF
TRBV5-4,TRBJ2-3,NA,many,TGTGCCATCCCGGGACAAGGACGGGATACGCAGTATTTT,CAIPGQGRDTQYF
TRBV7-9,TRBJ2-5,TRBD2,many,TGTGCCAGCAGCTCGCCCGGGGGGGCGCCCCGGGAGACCCAGTACTTC,CASSSPGGAPRETQYF
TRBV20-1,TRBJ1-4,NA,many,TGCAGTGCCATAACGTCGGGTGAAAAACTGTTTTTT,CSAITSGEKLFF
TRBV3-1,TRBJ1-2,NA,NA,TGTGCCAGCAGCCCCCACGGGCTTTCCGGCGATGGCTACACCTTC,CASSPHGLSGDGYTF
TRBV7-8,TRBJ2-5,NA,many,TGTGCCACGGGGGATGTCCGGGAGACCCAGTACTTC,CATGDVRETQYF
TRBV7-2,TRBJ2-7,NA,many,TGTGCCAGCAGCTTAAGTCCCGAGCTTTACGAGCAGTACTTC,CASSLSPELYEQYF
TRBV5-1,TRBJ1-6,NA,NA,TGCGCCACACGTCTCCGGGACACCCTTAATTCACCCCTCCACTTT,CATRLRDTLNSPLHF
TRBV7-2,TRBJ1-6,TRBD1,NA,TGTGCCAGCAGCTTAGAGACAGGGGGCATATCACCCCTCCACTTT,CASSLETGGISPLHF
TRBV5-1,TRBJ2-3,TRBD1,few,TGCGCCAGCAGCCGGGACAGGGCAGATACGCAGTATTTT,CASSRDRADTQYF
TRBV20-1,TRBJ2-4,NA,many,TGCAGTGCTTCGGCCGGGGTGGAAAACATTCAGTACTTC,CSASAGVENIQYF
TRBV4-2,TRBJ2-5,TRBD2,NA,TGTGCCAGCAGCCAAGATGGACTAGCGGGGGGCCAAGAGACCCAGTACTTC,CASSQDGLAGGQETQYF
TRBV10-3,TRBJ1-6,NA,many,TGTGCCATCAGTGGGGAAACAGGGCATTCACCCCTCCACTTT,CAISGETGHSPLHF